The present TCR beta chain was sequenced within a study of blood T cells in healthy people across ages. For every donor, a draw yielded about 10 milliliters of peripheral blood. The CDR3 sequence is 12 residues long. V gave up 3 bases and J gave up 2 bases, with 8 bases separating them. The germline V gene encodes CDR1 DFQATT and CDR2 SNEGSKA (reference sequence). A second PCR, run for about 6 to 11 cycles, used a sample-barcoded 5' primer plus a J-beta primer mix. TCRdb recomputed calls from the 5' RACE reads with MiXCR, one row per CDR3 protein. The sample lists roughly 800,000 distinct CDR3 sequences; more than 45% were seen once.

This rearrangement joins TRBV20-1 to TRBJ2-7; D call uncertain. The clonotype originates from a man aged 25-45 years in good health. Source material: blood. The CDR3: CSASYTAYEQYF. Here the CDR3 DNA reads TGCAGTGCTAGCTACACTGCCTACGAGCAGTACTTC.